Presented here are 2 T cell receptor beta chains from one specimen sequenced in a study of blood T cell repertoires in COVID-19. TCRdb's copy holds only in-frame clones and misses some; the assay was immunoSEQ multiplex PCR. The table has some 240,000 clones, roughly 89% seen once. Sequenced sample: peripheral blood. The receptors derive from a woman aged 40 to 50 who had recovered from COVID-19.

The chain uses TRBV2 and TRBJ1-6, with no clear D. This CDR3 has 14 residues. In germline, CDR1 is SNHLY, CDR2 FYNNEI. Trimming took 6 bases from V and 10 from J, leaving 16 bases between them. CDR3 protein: CASRVYPTQSPLHF. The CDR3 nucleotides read TGTGCCAGCAGGGTTTATCCAACACAGTCACCCCTCCACTTT.

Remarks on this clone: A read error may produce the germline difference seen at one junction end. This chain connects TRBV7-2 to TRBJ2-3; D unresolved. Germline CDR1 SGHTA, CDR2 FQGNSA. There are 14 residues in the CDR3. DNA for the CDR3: TGTGCCAGCAGATTAGGCTTATCAGCAGATACGCAGTATTTT. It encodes CASRLGLSADTQYF.